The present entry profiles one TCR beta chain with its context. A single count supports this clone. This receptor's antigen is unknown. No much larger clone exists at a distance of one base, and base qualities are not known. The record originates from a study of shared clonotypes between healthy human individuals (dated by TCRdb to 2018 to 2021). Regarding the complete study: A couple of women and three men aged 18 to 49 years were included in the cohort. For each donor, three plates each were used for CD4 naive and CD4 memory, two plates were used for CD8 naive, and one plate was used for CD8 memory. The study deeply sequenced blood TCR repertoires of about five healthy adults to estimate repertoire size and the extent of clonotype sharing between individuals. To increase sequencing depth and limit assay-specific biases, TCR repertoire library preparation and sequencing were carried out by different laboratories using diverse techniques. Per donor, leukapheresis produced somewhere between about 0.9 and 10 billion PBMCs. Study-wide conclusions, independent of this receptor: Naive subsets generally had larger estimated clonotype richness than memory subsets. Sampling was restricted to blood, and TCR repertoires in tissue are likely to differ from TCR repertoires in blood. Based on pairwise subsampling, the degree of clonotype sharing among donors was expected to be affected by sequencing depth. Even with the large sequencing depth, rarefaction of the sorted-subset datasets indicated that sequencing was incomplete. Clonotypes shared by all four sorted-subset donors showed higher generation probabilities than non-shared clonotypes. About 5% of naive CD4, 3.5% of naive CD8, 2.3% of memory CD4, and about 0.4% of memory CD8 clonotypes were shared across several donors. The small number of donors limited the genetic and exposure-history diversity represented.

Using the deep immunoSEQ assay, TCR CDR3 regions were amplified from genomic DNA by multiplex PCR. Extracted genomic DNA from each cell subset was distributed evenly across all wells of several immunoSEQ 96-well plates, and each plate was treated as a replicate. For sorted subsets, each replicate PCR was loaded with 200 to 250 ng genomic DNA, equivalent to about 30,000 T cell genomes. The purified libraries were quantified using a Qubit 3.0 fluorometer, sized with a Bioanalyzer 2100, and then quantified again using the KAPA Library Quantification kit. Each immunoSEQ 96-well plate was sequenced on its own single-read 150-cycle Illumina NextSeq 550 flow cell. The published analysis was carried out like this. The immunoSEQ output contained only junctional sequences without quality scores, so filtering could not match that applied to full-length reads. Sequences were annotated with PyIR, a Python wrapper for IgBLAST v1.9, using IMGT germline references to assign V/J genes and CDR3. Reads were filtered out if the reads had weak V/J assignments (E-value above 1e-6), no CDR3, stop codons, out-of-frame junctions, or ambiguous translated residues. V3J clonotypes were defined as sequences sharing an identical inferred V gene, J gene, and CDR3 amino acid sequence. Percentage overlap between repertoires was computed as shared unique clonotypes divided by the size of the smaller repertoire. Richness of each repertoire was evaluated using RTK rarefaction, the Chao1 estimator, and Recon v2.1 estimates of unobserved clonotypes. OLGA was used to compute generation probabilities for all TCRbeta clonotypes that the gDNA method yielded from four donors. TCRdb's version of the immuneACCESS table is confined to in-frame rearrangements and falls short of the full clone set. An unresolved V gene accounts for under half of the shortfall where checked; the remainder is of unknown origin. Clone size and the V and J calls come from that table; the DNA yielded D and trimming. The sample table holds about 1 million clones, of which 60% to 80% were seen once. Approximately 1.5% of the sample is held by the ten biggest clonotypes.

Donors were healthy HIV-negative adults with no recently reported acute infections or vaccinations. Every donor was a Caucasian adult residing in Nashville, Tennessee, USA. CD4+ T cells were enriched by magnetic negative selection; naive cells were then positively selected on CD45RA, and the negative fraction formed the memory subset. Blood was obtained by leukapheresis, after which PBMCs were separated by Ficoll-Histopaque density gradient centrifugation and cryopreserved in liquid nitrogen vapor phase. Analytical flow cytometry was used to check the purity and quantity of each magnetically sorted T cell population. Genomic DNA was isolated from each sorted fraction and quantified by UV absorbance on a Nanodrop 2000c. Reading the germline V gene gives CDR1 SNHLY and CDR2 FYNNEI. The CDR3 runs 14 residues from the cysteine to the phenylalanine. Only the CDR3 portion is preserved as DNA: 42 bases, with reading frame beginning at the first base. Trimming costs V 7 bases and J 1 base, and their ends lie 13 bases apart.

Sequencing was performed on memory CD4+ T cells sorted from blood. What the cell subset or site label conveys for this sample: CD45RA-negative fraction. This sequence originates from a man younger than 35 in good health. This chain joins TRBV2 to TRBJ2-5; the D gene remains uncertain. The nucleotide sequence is TGTGCCAGCAAGGATAGGAGAACCCAAGAGACCCAGTACTTC. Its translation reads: CASKDRRTQETQYF.